Below are 25 T cell receptor beta chains sequenced from a single sample in a study of vaccination effects on CD4 cells after COVID-19. TCRdb's copy holds only in-frame clones and misses some; the assay was immunoSEQ multiplex PCR. Of roughly 30,000 clones listed, around 78% are singletons. CD4+ T cells specific for antigen were expanded with viral peptide pools by the ViraFEST assay before sequencing. Once cultured for 10 days, the cells underwent separation to obtain CD4+ T cells. Vaccine recipients had no previous SARS-CoV-2 infection; their nucleocapsid antibodies were negative. Their recognized antigens are unknown. The sequencing used CD4+ T cells from PBMCs cultured with HCoV-OC43 spike peptides, collected before COVID-19 vaccination. Specified subset: HCoV-OC43 spike overlapping peptide pool stimulation. These receptors were taken from a human donor who received a COVID-19 vaccine.

In regard to this clone: One end of the junction does not line up with germline, which may come from a read error. V is TRBV7-7 and J is TRBJ2-7; weak D call: TRBD2 (6 bases). The CDR3 is 13 residues long. Germline V gene lookup returns CDR1 SSHAT and CDR2 FNYEAQ (reference sequence). The CDR3 DNA reads TGTGCTAGCACCCCCGGGACTCAATACGAGCAGTACTTC. Translating it yields CASTPGTQYEQYF.

J is TRBJ1-2 and V is TRBV6-5; D is possibly TRBD1 (6 bases). The CDR3 has 15 amino acids. The germline V gene has CDR1 MNHEY and CDR2 SVGAGI. V was shortened by 6 bases and J by 2 bases, with 16 bases between the two germline ends. The CDR3 region is CASRGLRGRNYGYTF. In DNA, the CDR3 is TGTGCCAGCAGGGGCCTCAGGGGAAGAAACTATGGCTACACCTTC.

This rearrangement joins TRBV7-2 to TRBJ1-4, with TRBD1 matching 7 bases. This CDR3 is 15 amino acids long. V shed 0 bases and J 8 bases; nucleotides not matched to a gene: 6. Germline CDR1 is SGHTA and CDR2 is FQGNSA. CDR3 in DNA: TGTGCCAGCAGCTTAGCCGCAGGGGGAGAGGAAAAACTGTTTTTT. This sequence encodes CASSLAAGGEEKLFF. The full variable domain, in which reference TRBV7-2 and TRBJ1-4 provide the parts outside the CDR3, is GAGVSQSPSNKVTEKGKDVELRCDPISGHTALYWYRQSLGQGLEFLIYFQGNSAPDKSGLPSDRFSAERTGGSVSTLTIQRTQQEDSAVYLCASSLAAGGEEKLFFGSGTQLSVL.

This clone was seen only once. V and J are TRBV6-6 and TRBJ1-2, with 9 bases lining up with TRBD1. CDR1 is MNHNY and CDR2 is SVGAGI in the germline V gene (reference sequence). J lost 6 bases, V lost 7 bases, and 6 bases had no gene match. The CDR3 has 13 residues. The CDR3 protein is CASKPDRGHGYTF. CDR3 coding DNA: TGTGCCAGCAAGCCGGACAGGGGTCATGGCTACACCTTC.

This clone has just a few counts. The CDR3 sequence is CASTGIESGQPQHF. The CDR3 region has the DNA TGTGCCAGCACAGGTATCGAGAGCGGTCAGCCCCAGCATTTT. J is TRBJ1-5 and V is TRBV2; D remains unclear. V dropped 7 bases and J dropped 6 bases, with 16 bases sitting between them. This CDR3 has 14 amino acids. Germline CDR1 SNHLY, CDR2 FYNNEI. The variable domain in full, with the rest retrieved from reference TRBV2 and TRBJ1-5, is EPEVTQTPSHQVTQMGQEVILRCVPISNHLYFYWYRQILGQKVEFLVSFYNNEISEKSEIFDDQFSVERPDGSNFTLKIRSTKLEDSAMYFCASTGIESGQPQHFGDGTRLSIL.

The chain uses TRBV9 and TRBJ2-1, with 9 positions matching TRBD1. Per the germline V gene, CDR1 is SGDLS and CDR2 is YYNGEE. V gave up 0 bases and J gave up 4 bases; unmatched junction bases: 2. The CDR3 loop spans 15 amino acids. CDR3 nucleotide sequence: TGTGCCAGCAGCGTAGTGGGACAGGGTTACAATGAGCAGTTCTTC. This codes for CASSVVGQGYNEQFF. The variable domain in full, with the rest retrieved from reference TRBV9 and TRBJ2-1, is DSGVTQTPKHLITATGQRVTLRCSPRSGDLSVYWYQQSLDQGLQFLIQYYNGEERAKGNILERFSAQQFPDLHSELNLSSLELGDSALYFCASSVVGQGYNEQFFGPGTRLTVL.

J is TRBJ2-7 and V is TRBV27; D might be TRBD2 (5 bases). The CDR3 extends over 13 amino acids. The germline CDR1 and CDR2 sequences are MNHEY and SMNVEV (reference sequence). Trimming removed 6 bases at V and 4 bases at J, with 13 bases between. CDR3 DNA sequence: TGTGCCAGCAGCAAGGCACTAGGGTACGAGCAGTACTTC. Translating it yields CASSKALGYEQYF.

A single count supports this clone. The J gene is TRBJ1-4, the V gene TRBV5-1, with 8 positions matching TRBD1. This CDR3 has 16 amino acids. V gave up 2 bases and J gave up 8 bases; unmatched junction bases: 11. Germline CDR1 is SGHRS and CDR2 is YFSETQ. The CDR3 DNA reads as TGCGCCAGCAGCTTCTCCCCCCGGACAGGGTACGAAAAACTGTTTTTT. It encodes CASSFSPRTGYEKLFF.

V usage is TRBV7-9 and J usage is TRBJ1-6; a weak D match, TRBD1 (5 bases). Germline assignment: CDR1 SEHNR and CDR2 FQNEAQ (reference sequence). The CDR3 extends over 14 amino acids. The V end was cut by 7 bases, the J end by 9 bases, with 16 bases between. This chain's CDR3 is CASKKQGEISPLHF. Written as DNA, the CDR3 is TGTGCCAGCAAGAAGCAGGGTGAGATTTCACCCCTCCACTTT.

This chain links TRBV30 with TRBJ2-7, with TRBD1 matching 10 bases. The germline V gene encodes CDR1 GTSNPN and CDR2 SVGIG (reference sequence). The CDR3 length is 13 residues. The ends lost 5 bases at V and 8 bases at J; junction bases unmatched: 9. Here the CDR3 DNA reads TGTGCCTGGGGGACAGGGGCGGGGGAGAAGCAGTACTTC. Its protein is CAWGTGAGEKQYF.

The sample holds a few counts of this clone. V and J are TRBV5-1 and TRBJ2-7; possibly TRBD1 or TRBD2 for D (5 bases each). The germline gives CDR1 SGHRS, CDR2 YFSETQ. The V end was cut by 7 bases, the J end by 5 bases, with 19 bases between. The CDR3 covers 14 residues. CDR3 in amino acids: CASARRVFGDEQYF. DNA of the CDR3: TGCGCCAGCGCCCGCAGGGTCTTCGGGGACGAGCAGTACTTC.

The chain carries TRBV12-3 or TRBV12-4 and TRBJ2-1; D ambiguous. The CDR3 length is 12 residues. V was clipped by 6 bases and J by 6 bases, with 9 bases between them. CDR3 in DNA: TGTGCCAGCAGAAGGGAAAGCAATGAGCAGTTCTTC. Its protein product is CASRRESNEQFF.

The V gene is TRBV27, the J gene TRBJ2-2; 8 bases line up with TRBD1. The CDR3 has 17 amino acids. Trimming removed 2 bases from V and 0 bases from J; junction bases left unmatched: 5. Per germline, CDR1 MNHEY and CDR2 SMNVEV (reference sequence). CDR3: CASSLDVGQANTGELFF. CDR3 nucleotides: TGTGCCAGCAGTTTAGATGTGGGACAGGCGAACACCGGGGAGCTGTTTTTT.

This clone appeared a single time. This chain connects TRBV12-3 or TRBV12-4 to TRBJ1-2; no definite D call. The CDR3 has 13 residues. Trimming cost V 4 bases and J 6 bases, with 12 bases left between them. CDR3 region: CASSSARPHGYTF. The CDR3 DNA follows: TGTGCCAGCAGTTCAGCCCGGCCCCATGGCTACACCTTC.

The rearrangement links TRBV28 to TRBJ1-5; 7 bases align to TRBD1. CDR1 MDHEN and CDR2 SYDVKM come from the germline V gene. The CDR3 spans 13 residues. Trimming removed 11 bases from V and 2 bases from J; junction bases left unmatched: 6. CDR3 protein: CAGAGTGNQPQHF. The CDR3 DNA reads as TGTGCCGGCGCTGGGACAGGCAATCAGCCCCAGCATTTT.

The chain employs TRBV12-3 or TRBV12-4 and TRBJ2-1, with a tentative D call TRBD2 (5 bases). The CDR3 consists of 12 residues. Trimming took off 11 bases at V and 7 bases at J, with 15 bases between the two ends. The CDR3 sequence is CASLGPGNEQFF. In DNA form, the CDR3 reads TGTGCCTCTCTAGGCCCGGGGAATGAGCAGTTCTTC.

The chain is built from TRBV19 and TRBJ1-3; perhaps TRBD1 as D (5 bases). V lost 5 bases and J 0 bases, leaving 14 bases between the germline ends. The CDR3 length is 16 residues. Germline CDR1 reads LNHDA; CDR2 reads SQIVND (reference sequence). Here the CDR3 DNA reads TGTGCCAGTAGTGCCCAAACAGGCCTCTCTGGAAACACCATATATTTT. Amino acid sequence: CASSAQTGLSGNTIYF. The variable domain in full, completed from reference TRBV19 and TRBJ1-3, reads DGGITQSPKYLFRKEGQNVTLSCEQNLNHDAMYWYRQDPGQGLRLIYYSQIVNDFQKGDIAEGYSVSREKKESFPLTVTSAQKNPTAFYLCASSAQTGLSGNTIYFGEGSWLTVV.

The V gene is TRBV10-3, the J gene TRBJ2-1, with TRBD2 identical over 8 bases. In germline, CDR1 is ENHRY, CDR2 SYGVKD. V lost 2 bases and J lost 3; bases outside the gene matches: 3. This CDR3 spans 15 amino acids. CDR3 sequence reads: CAISEGGTSYNEQFF. The DNA for the CDR3 is TGTGCCATCAGTGAGGGGGGGACTAGCTACAATGAGCAGTTCTTC.

This clone appeared a few times. The chain is built from TRBV7-6 and TRBJ1-4; 7 nucleotides line up with TRBD1. This CDR3 is 15 amino acids long. Germline V gene data show CDR1 as SGHVS and CDR2 as FNYEAQ. The J segment lost 7 bases and the V segment lost 5 bases, leaving 10 bases of the junction unmatched. The CDR3 loop is CASSPPGTAFEKLFF. The CDR3, as DNA: TGTGCCAGCAGCCCACCGGGGACAGCCTTTGAAAAACTGTTTTTT.

This chain connects TRBV19 to TRBJ1-4; D is ambiguous. V was shortened by 3 bases and J by 8 bases, with 13 bases between the two germline ends. Germline V gene sequence: CDR1 LNHDA, CDR2 SQIVND (reference sequence). This CDR3 is built from 14 residues. Here the CDR3 reads CASSMEYWREKLFF. CDR3 DNA sequence: TGTGCCAGTAGTATGGAATATTGGAGAGAAAAACTGTTTTTT. Full variable domain (remainder filled in from reference TRBV19 and TRBJ1-4): DGGITQSPKYLFRKEGQNVTLSCEQNLNHDAMYWYRQDPGQGLRLIYYSQIVNDFQKGDIAEGYSVSREKKESFPLTVTSAQKNPTAFYLCASSMEYWREKLFFGSGTQLSVL.

The chain is built from TRBV2 and TRBJ2-3; weak D call: TRBD2 (5 bases). Germline CDR1 SNHLY, CDR2 FYNNEI. V lost 8 bases to trimming and J lost 6 bases, with 12 bases between them. This CDR3 is 12 amino acids long. For the CDR3, the DNA is TGTGCCAGCGAGATCGGGGTGGATACGCAGTATTTT. It translates to CASEIGVDTQYF.

The J gene is TRBJ2-5, the V gene TRBV2; 7 bases align to TRBD2. V dropped 7 bases and J dropped 5; count of bases not matched to a gene: 4. Germline V lookup: CDR1 SNHLY, CDR2 FYNNEI. This CDR3 has 12 residues. The CDR3 region is CASTASGETQYF. CDR3 bases: TGTGCCAGCACGGCTAGCGGTGAGACCCAGTACTTC.

This clone showed up just a few times. The V and J genes are TRBV28 and TRBJ2-7; D is uncertain. This CDR3 has 15 residues. V lost 3 bases and J 5 bases, leaving 17 bases between the germline ends. CDR1 is MDHEN and CDR2 is SYDVKM in the germline V gene. The CDR3 protein is CASSFLGTKRHEQYF. The CDR3 coding sequence is TGTGCCAGCAGTTTTCTGGGCACCAAGCGCCACGAGCAGTACTTC.

The J gene is TRBJ2-1, the V gene TRBV11-2; TRBD2 aligns across 7 bases. This CDR3 has 16 amino acids. In germline, CDR1 is SGHAT, CDR2 FQNNGV. V dropped 0 bases and J dropped 3; count of bases not matched to a gene: 5. Written as DNA, the CDR3 is TGTGCCAGCAGCTTAGAGGGTCTAGCGGTCTACAATGAGCAGTTCTTC. This gives the protein CASSLEGLAVYNEQFF.

The V call is TRBV6-5, the J call TRBJ2-7, with TRBD1 identical over 8 bases. After removal of 4 bases from V and 5 bases from J, the junction contained 7 bases not matched to a gene. The CDR3 length is 14 residues. Germline lookup yields CDR1 MNHEY and CDR2 SVGAGI. CDR3 in amino acids: CASSWDRSSDEQYF. The CDR3, as DNA: TGTGCCAGCAGTTGGGACAGGAGCAGCGACGAGCAGTACTTC.